In this sample, the clone carrying this T cell receptor (beta chain) turned up a few times. Its antigen is not known. CDR3 size: 14 residues. This specimen comes from a study of cytomegalovirus exposure and HLA in healthy donors. Broader study findings: Further analysis was carried out later, and it showed several of the most significant clusters appearing linked to common viral pathogens. Researchers left out some V segments, among them TRBV6-2 and TRBV6-3, as indistinguishable. Earlier analysis yielded a pattern in which most TCR beta V segments were productive about 87% or about 30% of the time. The authors later linked a missense DCLRE1C variant to TCR beta V- and J-gene trimming.

A multiplex PCR was run with 60 Vbeta primers and 13 Jbeta primers. Profiled with immunoSEQ multiplex PCR; TCRdb holds only in-frame clones, not every one. The data contain about 140,000 clones, less than 10% of them singletons. The chain employs TRBV21-1 and TRBJ1-2; the D call in the table, TRBD1, was not verified against the DNA. TRBV21-1 is marked as a pseudogene. The TCR was taken from a man aged 50 to 59 in good health and CMV-seronegative. The material sequenced was PBMCs. The DNA of the CDR3 is TGTGCCAGCAGCCGACGGGACAGAGACTATGGCTACACCTTC. Protein sequence: CASSRRDRDYGYTF.